This TCR beta chain comes out of a study of blood T cell repertoires in COVID-19 (dated by TCRdb to 2020 to 2021). In terms of the full investigation: Samples from collaborators originated in the United States, Italy and Spain and spanned both the acute and convalescent phases of COVID-19. Where HLA class I and class II types were available, the types were taken from metadata supplied by the sample provider, not from assay-based typing. The dataset comprised deeply sampled blood TCRbeta repertoires from subjects exposed to, actively infected with, or recovered from COVID-19. The repertoires were released in a freely available public database intended as a resource for research on the immune response to SARS-CoV-2. The material from the prospective study consisted of cDNA or gDNA derived from T cells, B-cell-depleted T cells, or PBMCs. Samples were obtained from the ongoing ImmuneRACE study (first 160 participants) and from roughly 1,300 subjects provided by 6 global collaborators. The sample metadata nearly always contained a de-identified subject ID, COVID-19 status, age in years and sex.

General study outcomes and caveats: The quantity of clinical and demographic metadata differed by source and by participant and was supplied without curation.

Each collaborating institution followed its own protocols to collect whole blood in K2EDTA tubes. Collaborator samples were shipped for TCRbeta analysis as frozen whole blood, isolated PBMCs, or DNA extracted from either sample type. TCRbeta CDR3 regions were amplified from genomic DNA using the immunoSEQ Assay, a bias-controlled multiplex PCR. For the original study's pipeline: Within the assay, amplification of reference gene primers was used to estimate how many nucleated cells each sample contained. To quantify the absolute abundance of each unique TCRbeta CDR3 rearrangement, sequence reads were collapsed and filtered. For each sample, productive Simpson clonality was calculated as the square root of Simpson's diversity index over productive rearrangements. The source is immuneACCESS, and TCRdb retained only in-frame sequences with V and J called. Part of the clones is not carried over; for the studies checked, unresolved V genes explain less than half of this, and the remainder is unexplained. Clone size and V and J calls were adopted from that table, with D and trimming inferred from the DNA. The sample table holds about 49,000 clones, of which 68% were seen once. The ten top clones hold 8.8% of the sample.

V and J lose 5 bases and 10 bases, and a span of 15 bases separates them. Counted from cysteine to phenylalanine, this CDR3 has 13 amino acids. Only CDR3 DNA remains: 39 bases, in frame from the first base. CDR1 and CDR2 are drawn from the germline V gene: SGHTA, FQGTGA. This clone was counted only a few times. No antigen is known for it. Per-base quality was not reported, and no clone a single base away is much larger than it. The V and J genes are TRBV7-3 and TRBJ2-1; TRBD1 could be the D gene, as 5 bases match. The TCR comes from a woman in her 70s with acute or convalescent COVID-19. The sequenced sample consisted of peripheral blood. The CDR3 loop reads CASSQGASNEQFF. The nucleotides read TGTGCCAGCAGCCAAGGGGCGTCCAACGAGCAGTTCTTC. Full variable domain (CDR3 extended with the reference TRBV7-3 and TRBJ2-1 proteins): GAGVSQTPSNKVTEKGKYVELRCDPISGHTALYWYRQSLGQGPEFLIYFQGTGAADDSGLPNDRFFAVRPEGSVSTLKIQRTERGDSAVYLCASSQGASNEQFFGPGTRLTVL.